The entry below describes one T cell receptor (beta chain). What it binds is unknown. Only in-frame clones appear in the TCRdb table, and some are missing; sequencing was by immunoSEQ multiplex PCR. The sample records 160,000 or so clones, 85% to 90% being singletons. The sample belongs to a study of T cell responses to AZD1222 COVID-19 vaccine. General study findings and limits: Nearly half of spike-specific TCRs reportedly go after variant regions that carry no mutations. The donors showed a predominance of white British ancestry and of females, with possible underestimation of clonal diversity. Spike was spanned by vaccine-associated CD4 TCRs, which were dominant at 160-218 and 743-854.

Germline V CDR1 and CDR2: SEHNR, FQNEAQ (reference sequence). CDR3 size: 15 residues. Deletions cut 5 bases from V and 0 bases from J, with 11 bases between. The sample here was peripheral blood, taken 28 days after the second AZD1222 dose. This rearrangement joins TRBV7-9 to TRBJ1-3; D call uncertain. The TCR originated in an adult who received the AZD1222 COVID-19 vaccine. As DNA, the CDR3 is TGTGCCAGCAGCGAATCGGGGAGCTCTGGAAACACCATATATTTT. It encodes CASSESGSSGNTIYF. Combining the CDR3 with reference TRBV7-9 and TRBJ1-3 gives the whole variable domain DTGVSQNPRHKITKRGQNVTFRCDPISEHNRLYWYRQTLGQGPEFLTYFQNEAQLEKSRLLSDRFSAERPKGSFSTLEIQRTEQGDSAMYLCASSESGSSGNTIYFGEGSWLTVV.